Listed here is a single T cell receptor (beta chain). V gave up 1 base and J gave up 8 bases, with 6 bases separating them. The germline CDR1 and CDR2 sequences are SGHRS and YFSETQ. The CDR3 extends over 12 amino acids. This entry is derived from a study of blood T cell repertoires in COVID-19. Here immunoSEQ multiplex PCR was the method, and the copy in TCRdb shows in-frame clones only, minus some. The data hold fewer than 300,000 clones, with more than 70% observed a single time. The sample taken for sequencing was peripheral blood. This TCR came from a woman between 45 and 60 years old with acute or convalescent COVID-19. J is TRBJ1-4 and V is TRBV5-1; no clear D. CDR3 region: CASSLNGEKLFF. The CDR3 nucleotides read TGCGCCAGCAGCTTGAATGGCGAAAAACTGTTTTTT.